This TCR beta chain was recorded in a study of shared clonotypes between healthy human individuals. A single count supports this clone. Germline CDR1 reads SNHLY; CDR2 reads FYNNEI. CDR3 length equals 14 residues. Trimming took 8 bases from V and 0 from J, leaving 11 bases between them. Some clones are missing from TCRdb's copy, which holds only in-frame ones; the method was immunoSEQ multiplex PCR. The repertoire consists of some 1 million clones, with about 75% occurring once and the leading ten covering roughly 1.4%. The split of CD4+ cells yielded CD45RA+ naive and CD45RA-negative memory subsets. This chain links TRBV2 with TRBJ1-5; maybe TRBD1 (6 bases). Sequences were obtained from memory CD4+ T cells sorted from blood. Regarding subset: CD45RA-negative fraction. This TCR came from a man younger than 35 in good health. CDR3 residues: CASGTGYSNQPQHF. DNA for the CDR3: TGTGCCAGCGGTACAGGGTATAGCAATCAGCCCCAGCATTTT.